The rows below give T cell receptor beta chains drawn from one sample of a study of beta chain features in type 1 diabetes. Assay: immunoSEQ multiplex PCR; the TCRdb copy retains only in-frame clones and omits some. The sample carries fewer than 250,000 clones, 9.6% recorded once. Sequencing was performed on naive CD4+ T cells from blood. These receptors all come from a woman aged 18-30 years in good health. CDR3s include the opening cysteine and the closing phenylalanine or tryptophan. Fields, in order: D gene, clone size, J gene, V gene, CDR3 DNA, CDR3 protein. The D gene is left open where the match is weak. Rows give clone size only sometimes, using once, few, many, or a class for an expanded clone.

d_gene: TRBD2; abundance: NA; j_gene: TRBJ2-1; v_gene: TRBV5-1; CDR3nt: TGCGCCAGCAGCTTGGTGGTAGGCGCTAGCGGTACCTACAATGAGCAGTTCTTC; CDR3aa: CASSLVVGASGTYNEQFF
d_gene: TRBD2; abundance: NA; j_gene: TRBJ2-3; v_gene: TRBV15; CDR3nt: TGTGCCACCAGCAGAGATCTCTTGGCTAGCGGGAGCACAGATACGCAGTATTTT; CDR3aa: CATSRDLLASGSTDTQYF
d_gene: TRBD1; abundance: NA; j_gene: TRBJ1-2; v_gene: TRBV6-6; CDR3nt: TGTGCCAGCAGTCGGCTCAGGGGGCAAGATGGCTACACCTTC; CDR3aa: CASSRLRGQDGYTF
d_gene: NA; abundance: few; j_gene: TRBJ1-4; v_gene: TRBV6-6; CDR3nt: TGTGCCAGCAGTTACTTCAGTAATGAAAAACTGTTTTTT; CDR3aa: CASSYFSNEKLFF
d_gene: TRBD1; abundance: once; j_gene: TRBJ1-4; v_gene: TRBV5-4; CDR3nt: TGTGCCAGCAGCTTGGACAGGGGAAATTTGTTTTTT; CDR3aa: CASSLDRGNLFF
d_gene: NA; abundance: NA; j_gene: TRBJ1-2; v_gene: TRBV2; CDR3nt: TGTGCCAGCAGTGCAATACCCGCGGGGGGCTACACCTTC; CDR3aa: CASSAIPAGGYTF
d_gene: TRBD2; abundance: NA; j_gene: TRBJ2-1; v_gene: TRBV19; CDR3nt: TGTGCCAGTAGTATAGCGGCGAGCGGGAGCTCCTACAATGAGCAGTTCTTC; CDR3aa: CASSIAASGSSYNEQFF
d_gene: NA; abundance: NA; j_gene: TRBJ1-2; v_gene: TRBV5-1; CDR3nt: TGCGCCAGCAGATCACAGGGAGGGATCCCCCATGGCTACACCTTC; CDR3aa: CASRSQGGIPHGYTF
d_gene: TRBD1; abundance: few; j_gene: TRBJ2-3; v_gene: TRBV11-2; CDR3nt: TGTGCCAGCAGCTCGGACAGGGGGGTCACAGATACGCAGTATTTT; CDR3aa: CASSSDRGVTDTQYF
d_gene: NA; abundance: NA; j_gene: TRBJ2-7; v_gene: TRBV7-9; CDR3nt: TGTGCCAGCAGCCCAACGGGACAAAGTTACGAGCAGTACTTC; CDR3aa: CASSPTGQSYEQYF
d_gene: NA; abundance: NA; j_gene: TRBJ1-1; v_gene: TRBV2; CDR3nt: TGTGCCAGCTGCGGACAGCCGAACACTGAAGCTTTCTTT; CDR3aa: CASCGQPNTEAFF
d_gene: NA; abundance: NA; j_gene: TRBJ1-2; v_gene: TRBV6-1; CDR3nt: TGTGCCAGCAGTGTGGCGGTCACTAACTATGGCTACACCTTC; CDR3aa: CASSVAVTNYGYTF
d_gene: NA; abundance: few; j_gene: TRBJ2-7; v_gene: TRBV5-6; CDR3nt: TGTGCCAGCAGCCCGGTGTCTCGGAGCGGGTACTCCTACGAGCAGTACTTC; CDR3aa: CASSPVSRSGYSYEQYF
d_gene: NA; abundance: NA; j_gene: TRBJ2-3; v_gene: TRBV9; CDR3nt: TGTGCCAGCAGCGCGAGAGGGGGGACTACCCATCTGACAGATACGCAGTATTTT; CDR3aa: CASSARGGTTHLTDTQYF
d_gene: TRBD1; abundance: NA; j_gene: TRBJ1-2; v_gene: TRBV6-6; CDR3nt: TGTGCCAGCAGCCGAGATACAGGGGCTTATGGCTACACCTTC; CDR3aa: CASSRDTGAYGYTF
d_gene: NA; abundance: NA; j_gene: TRBJ1-5; v_gene: TRBV2; CDR3nt: TGTGCCAGCAGTGAAATGGTAACAGCTTATCAGCCCCAGCATTTT; CDR3aa: CASSEMVTAYQPQHF
d_gene: TRBD2; abundance: few; j_gene: TRBJ2-1; v_gene: TRBV5-4; CDR3nt: TGTGCCAGCAGCTTGCACCCGGGACTAGCGGGAGGTAACAATGAGCAGTTCTTC; CDR3aa: CASSLHPGLAGGNNEQFF
d_gene: TRBD1; abundance: few; j_gene: TRBJ1-1; v_gene: TRBV18; CDR3nt: TGTGCCAGCTCACAGACAGGGGGGATGAACACTGAAGCTTTCTTT; CDR3aa: CASSQTGGMNTEAFF
d_gene: NA; abundance: few; j_gene: TRBJ2-7; v_gene: TRBV6-1; CDR3nt: TGTGCCAGCACCTGGGGGCATTCCTCCTACGAGCAGTACTTC; CDR3aa: CASTWGHSSYEQYF
d_gene: NA; abundance: few; j_gene: TRBJ2-3; v_gene: TRBV7-9; CDR3nt: TGTGCCACCCAACGTTTGGGGGCGATAGATACGCAGTATTTT; CDR3aa: CATQRLGAIDTQYF
d_gene: TRBD1; abundance: NA; j_gene: TRBJ2-1; v_gene: TRBV11-1; CDR3nt: TGTGCCAGCAGCTTAACGGGACAGGTGTACAATGAGCAGTTCTTC; CDR3aa: CASSLTGQVYNEQFF
d_gene: TRBD1; abundance: NA; j_gene: TRBJ1-1; v_gene: TRBV7-9; CDR3nt: TGTGCCAGCAGCTCGGGTTTCCTGGACAGGCGATGGACTGAAGCTTTCTTT; CDR3aa: CASSSGFLDRRWTEAFF
d_gene: NA; abundance: few; j_gene: TRBJ2-7; v_gene: TRBV6-5; CDR3nt: TGTGCCAGCAGTTCCCCTCGCGGAGGGAACTACGAGCAGTACTTC; CDR3aa: CASSSPRGGNYEQYF
d_gene: TRBD2; abundance: few; j_gene: TRBJ2-1; v_gene: TRBV15; CDR3nt: TGTGCCACCAGCAGAACCCCTAGCGGGCCTAATGAGCAGTTCTTC; CDR3aa: CATSRTPSGPNEQFF
d_gene: NA; abundance: NA; j_gene: TRBJ2-1; v_gene: TRBV29-1; CDR3nt: TGCAGCGTAGATCCGGGAAGGGTCAACAATGAGCAGTTCTTC; CDR3aa: CSVDPGRVNNEQFF
d_gene: NA; abundance: NA; j_gene: TRBJ2-7; v_gene: TRBV5-1; CDR3nt: TGCGCCAGCAGCTTGGGATCGCAGGGGTCCTACGAGCAGTACTTC; CDR3aa: CASSLGSQGSYEQYF
d_gene: TRBD1; abundance: few; j_gene: TRBJ1-2; v_gene: TRBV19; CDR3nt: TGTGCCAGTAGGGGGACAGTTAACTATGGCTACACCTTC; CDR3aa: CASRGTVNYGYTF
d_gene: NA; abundance: few; j_gene: TRBJ2-7; v_gene: TRBV6-1; CDR3nt: TGTGCCAGCAGTGCCTATGAGGCTACCTACGAGCAGTACTTC; CDR3aa: CASSAYEATYEQYF
d_gene: NA; abundance: few; j_gene: TRBJ1-2; v_gene: TRBV7-9; CDR3nt: TGTGCCAGCAGTTCAATGACAGGTTACCACTATGGCTACACCTTC; CDR3aa: CASSSMTGYHYGYTF
d_gene: TRBD2; abundance: NA; j_gene: TRBJ2-1; v_gene: TRBV5-1; CDR3nt: TGCGCCAGCAGCTTCGAGCGGGAGAGGTACAATGAGCAGTTCTTC; CDR3aa: CASSFERERYNEQFF
d_gene: TRBD2; abundance: few; j_gene: TRBJ2-1; v_gene: TRBV7-6; CDR3nt: TGTGCCAGCAGCCCCCGGACTAGCGGGAGGGGCGATGAGCAGTTCTTC; CDR3aa: CASSPRTSGRGDEQFF
d_gene: NA; abundance: few; j_gene: TRBJ2-3; v_gene: TRBV5-1; CDR3nt: TGCGCCAGCAGCTTGGGGGTCCAGCGAGCCACAGATACGCAGTATTTT; CDR3aa: CASSLGVQRATDTQYF
d_gene: NA; abundance: NA; j_gene: TRBJ1-2; v_gene: TRBV6-5; CDR3nt: TGTGCCAGCAGTCTTCGTCAGGAAAGCTATGGCTACACCTTC; CDR3aa: CASSLRQESYGYTF
d_gene: NA; abundance: NA; j_gene: TRBJ1-2; v_gene: TRBV6-6; CDR3nt: TGTGCCAGCAGCCAACGGGGGGGGAGCTATGGCTACACCTTC; CDR3aa: CASSQRGGSYGYTF
d_gene: TRBD2; abundance: NA; j_gene: TRBJ2-7; v_gene: TRBV5-8; CDR3nt: TGTGCCAGCAGCTTGGGGCTAGCGGGAGGGAGGCAGTACTTC; CDR3aa: CASSLGLAGGRQYF
d_gene: TRBD2; abundance: few; j_gene: TRBJ2-7; v_gene: TRBV27; CDR3nt: TGTGCCAGCAGTTTCAGCGGGAGAGCCTACGAGCAGTACTTC; CDR3aa: CASSFSGRAYEQYF